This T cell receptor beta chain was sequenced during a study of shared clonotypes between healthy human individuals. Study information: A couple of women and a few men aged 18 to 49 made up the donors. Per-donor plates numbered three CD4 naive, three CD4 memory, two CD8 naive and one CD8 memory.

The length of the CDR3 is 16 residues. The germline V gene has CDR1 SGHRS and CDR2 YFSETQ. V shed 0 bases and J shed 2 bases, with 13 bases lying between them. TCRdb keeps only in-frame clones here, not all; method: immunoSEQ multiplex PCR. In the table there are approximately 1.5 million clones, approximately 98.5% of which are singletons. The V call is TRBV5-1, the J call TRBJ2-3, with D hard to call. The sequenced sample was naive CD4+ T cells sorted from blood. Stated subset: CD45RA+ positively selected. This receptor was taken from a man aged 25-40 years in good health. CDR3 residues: CASSLGAALNTDTQYF. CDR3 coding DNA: TGCGCCAGCAGCTTGGGGGCCGCTTTAAACACAGATACGCAGTATTTT.